The entry below describes one TCR beta chain. The antigen remains unidentified. The table came from immunoSEQ multiplex PCR; TCRdb's copy has only in-frame clones and leaves some out. This table holds about 60,000 clones, approximately 87% found once. The sample belongs to a study of a mutant IDH1 vaccine in newly diagnosed glioma. In the study overall: The start of vaccination came 4-6 weeks after radiotherapy alone, or with temozolomide cycles. The treated group averaged approximately 42 years old and was 62.5% male, roughly 40% female. In the visit schedule, V12 fell in week 35, while V13 fell in week 47.

Specified time point: week 35, safety follow-up. A single vaccine dose contained 300 ug of mutant IDH1 20-mer peptide, and topical imiquimod was used with it. The germline V gene has CDR1 MRHNA and CDR2 SNTAGT. The CDR3 has 14 amino acids. V was pared by 6 bases and J by 3 bases, with 6 bases of the junction left unmatched. The chain combines TRBV6-4 with TRBJ2-7; 9 bases line up with TRBD1. This TCR came from a man in his forties or fifties with glioma. The sequences come from PBMCs, collected from a glioma patient whose treatment included an IDH1 peptide vaccine. The CDR3 nucleotides read TGTGCCAGCAGGAAAACAGGGGGCGTCTACGAGCAGTACTTC. Protein: CASRKTGGVYEQYF.